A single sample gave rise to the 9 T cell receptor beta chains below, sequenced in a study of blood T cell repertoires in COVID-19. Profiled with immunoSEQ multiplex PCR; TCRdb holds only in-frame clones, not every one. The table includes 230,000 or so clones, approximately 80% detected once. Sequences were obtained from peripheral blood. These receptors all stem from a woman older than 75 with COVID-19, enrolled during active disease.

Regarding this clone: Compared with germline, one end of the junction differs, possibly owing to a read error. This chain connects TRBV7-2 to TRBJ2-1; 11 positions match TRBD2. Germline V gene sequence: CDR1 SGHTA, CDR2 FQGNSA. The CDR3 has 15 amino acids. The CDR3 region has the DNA TGTGCCAGCAGATTAGCGGGGGGGCCCGGGAATGAGCAGTTCTTC. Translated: CASRLAGGPGNEQFF.

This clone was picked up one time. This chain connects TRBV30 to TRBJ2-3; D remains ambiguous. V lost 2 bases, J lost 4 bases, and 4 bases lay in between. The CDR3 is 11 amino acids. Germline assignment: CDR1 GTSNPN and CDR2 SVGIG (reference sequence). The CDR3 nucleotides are TGTGCCTGGAGTTCTGCAGATACGCAGTATTTT. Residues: CAWSSADTQYF.

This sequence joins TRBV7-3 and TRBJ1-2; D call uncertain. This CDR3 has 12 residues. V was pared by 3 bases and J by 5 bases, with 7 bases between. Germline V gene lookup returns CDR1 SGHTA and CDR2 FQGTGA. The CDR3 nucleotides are TGTGCCAGCAGCTTCCGACTTTATGGCTACACCTTC. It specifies CASSFRLYGYTF.

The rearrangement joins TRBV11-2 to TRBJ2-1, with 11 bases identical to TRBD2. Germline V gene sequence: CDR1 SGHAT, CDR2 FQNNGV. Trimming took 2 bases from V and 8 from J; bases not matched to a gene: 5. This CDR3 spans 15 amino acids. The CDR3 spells CASSLQLAGVDEQFF. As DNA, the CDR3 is TGTGCCAGCAGCTTACAACTAGCGGGAGTTGATGAGCAGTTCTTC.

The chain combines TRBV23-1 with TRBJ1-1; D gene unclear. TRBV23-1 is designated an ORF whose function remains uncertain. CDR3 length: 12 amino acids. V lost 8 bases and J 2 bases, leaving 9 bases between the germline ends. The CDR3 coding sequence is TGCGCCAGCGAACACAGAAACACTGAAGCTTTCTTT. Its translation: CASEHRNTEAFF.

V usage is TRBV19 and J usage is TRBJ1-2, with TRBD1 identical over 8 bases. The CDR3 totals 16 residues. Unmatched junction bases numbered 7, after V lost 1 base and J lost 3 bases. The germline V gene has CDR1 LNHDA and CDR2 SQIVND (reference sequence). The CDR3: CASSIGGQASYYGYTF. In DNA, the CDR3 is TGTGCCAGTAGTATAGGGGGACAGGCATCCTACTATGGCTACACCTTC.

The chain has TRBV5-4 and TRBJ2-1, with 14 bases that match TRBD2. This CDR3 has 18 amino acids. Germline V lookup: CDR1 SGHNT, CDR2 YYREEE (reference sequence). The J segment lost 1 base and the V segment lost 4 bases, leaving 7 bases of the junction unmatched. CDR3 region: CASSTGLAGGGSYNEQFF. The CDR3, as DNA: TGTGCCAGCAGCACTGGACTAGCGGGGGGCGGGTCCTACAATGAGCAGTTCTTC. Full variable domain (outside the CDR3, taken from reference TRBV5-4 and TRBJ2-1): ETGVTQSPTHLIKTRGQQVTLRCSSQSGHNTVSWYQQALGQGPQFIFQYYREEENGRGNFPPRFSGLQFPNYSSELNVNALELDDSALYLCASSTGLAGGGSYNEQFFGPGTRLTVL.

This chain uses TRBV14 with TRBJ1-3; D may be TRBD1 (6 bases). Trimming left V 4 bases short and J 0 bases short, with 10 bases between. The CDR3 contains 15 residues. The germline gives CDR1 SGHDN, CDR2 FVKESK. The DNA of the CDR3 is TGTGCCAGCAGCCTCGACAGGATCTCTGGAAACACCATATATTTT. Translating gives CASSLDRISGNTIYF.

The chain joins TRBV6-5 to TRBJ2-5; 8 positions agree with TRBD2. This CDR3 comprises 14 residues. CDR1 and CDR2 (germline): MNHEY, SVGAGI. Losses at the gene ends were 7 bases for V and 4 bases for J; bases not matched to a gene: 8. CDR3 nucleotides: TGTGCCAGCACGGGCGGGGGGTTAGGAGAGACCCAGTACTTC. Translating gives CASTGGGLGETQYF.